This passage covers 3 T cell receptor beta chains from one sample sequenced in a study of shared clonotypes between healthy human individuals. TCRdb's table, derived via immunoSEQ multiplex PCR, lists solely in-frame clones and lacks some. The table lists fewer than 1.4 million clones, about four fifths of them singletons. The sequencing sample was made of memory CD4+ T cells from PBMCs. Described subset: CD45RA-negative fraction. Receptors were obtained from a man between 18 and 29 years old in good health. Some clones in this sample may be carry-over from other donors' samples.

In this sample, this clone turned up a few times. In nucleotides, the CDR3 is TGTGCCAGCAGCGATAATGACAGACCGGCCGGCTACACCTTC. This sequence encodes CASSDNDRPAGYTF. The chain joins TRBV5-4 to TRBJ1-2; possible D gene TRBD1, 5 bases. Trimming removed 4 bases from V and 8 bases from J, with 18 bases in between. The CDR3 covers 14 residues. The germline CDR1 and CDR2 sequences are SGHNT and YYREEE (reference sequence).

J is TRBJ2-7 and V is TRBV5-1, with D perhaps TRBD1 or TRBD2 (5 bases each). The CDR3 covers 14 residues. V was clipped by 6 bases and J by 7 bases, with 20 bases between them. Germline assignment: CDR1 SGHRS and CDR2 YFSETQ. The CDR3 DNA sequence: TGCGCCAGCAACGTGGGACCGGGGCATGGAGAGCAGTACTTC. Its protein product is CASNVGPGHGEQYF.

This clone was found a few times. The rearrangement joins TRBV28 to TRBJ1-1; D gene ambiguous. The CDR3 has 15 residues. V shed 4 bases and J shed 11 bases, with 23 bases lying between them. Germline loops: CDR1 MDHEN, CDR2 SYDVKM. CDR3 in amino acids: CASSSPSGGARRAFF. The CDR3 DNA sequence: TGTGCCAGCAGTTCCCCCAGCGGCGGAGCTCGAAGGGCTTTCTTT.